This T cell receptor beta chain was captured in a study of T cell changes during pregnancy in multiple sclerosis. Profiling relied on immunoSEQ multiplex PCR, and the TCRdb table lists in-frame clones only, not all of them. The top ten clones hold 0.95% to 1.5% of a sample with roughly 42,000 clones, around 89% of them seen once. The TCR originated in a female donor with multiple sclerosis, enrolled in a pregnancy study. Source: CD4+ T cells from peripheral blood mononuclear cells, taken in the second trimester of pregnancy.

For the CDR3, the DNA is TGCAGCGTTGATGGGACAGGGGATGGCTACACCTTC. It encodes CSVDGTGDGYTF. The V call is TRBV29-1, the J call TRBJ1-2, with TRBD1 matching 10 bases. V lost 3 bases to trimming and J lost 6 bases; unmatched junction nucleotides: 1. This CDR3 comprises 12 residues. Germline V gene data show CDR1 as SQVTM and CDR2 as ANQGSEA.